This T cell receptor beta chain was identified during a study of cytomegalovirus exposure and HLA in healthy donors. Healthy people donating bone marrow made up the donors. This clone was counted a few times. Its target is unknown. Notes on the study in general: In a later analysis, across HLA loci, associated TCR counts were highest for DRB1, lowest for HLA-C. Sequencing depth roughly uniform across donors was assumed in presence/absence analyses.

Germline values: CDR1 MNHEY, CDR2 SVGAGI. Between the trimmed V and J ends, which lost 6 bases and 0 bases, there was a span of 15 bases. The CDR3 has 16 amino acids. Vbeta (60) and Jbeta (13) primers were used in the PCR. Measured with immunoSEQ multiplex PCR; TCRdb has only the in-frame clones, and not every one. The sample lists more than 35,000 clones; about 70% were seen once. The rearrangement uses TRBV6-5 and TRBJ1-3, with D possibly being TRBD1 (6 bases). This receptor was identified in a man in his forties in good health and CMV-seronegative. Sequenced sample: PBMCs. The CDR3 sequence is CASSYRTETSGNTIYF. CDR3 sequence (DNA): TGTGCCAGCAGCTACCGGACAGAGACCTCTGGAAACACCATATATTTT.